The sequence of this TCR beta chain was determined in a study of T cells in Graves' hyperthyroidism and ophthalmopathy. Notes on the study in general: With a median lead of 6.5 months before onset, the model predicted ophthalmopathy.

Trimming took off 0 bases at V and 0 bases at J, with 11 bases between the two ends. Per germline, CDR1 SGHDN and CDR2 FVKESK. The CDR3 contains 16 residues. Patients affected by ophthalmopathy presented a Clinical Activity Score of at least 3, a NOSPECS grade of at least 4, and disease duration below 3 months. Diagnostic assessment was based on clinical symptoms, serum thyroxine and TRAb, thyroid ultrasound and orbital computed tomography. Amplified TCR beta CDR3 regions derived from RNA transcripts. Initially, a first-round RT-PCR of the TCR CDR3 employed the HTBI primer set. TCRdb re-called the multiplex PCR reads with MiXCR, one entry per CDR3 protein. In the table there are approximately 380,000 distinct CDR3 sequences, less than 20% of which are singletons. Worth noting for this clonotype: The antigen is undetermined.

This receptor was obtained from a man aged 18 to 30 with Graves' ophthalmopathy. This chain links TRBV14 with TRBJ1-1, with D tentatively TRBD1 (5 bases). Specimen: blood. CDR3 region: CASSQEGWGMNTEAFF. Written as DNA, the CDR3 is TGTGCCAGCAGCCAAGAGGGGTGGGGCATGAACACTGAAGCTTTCTTT.